The clone carrying this TCR beta chain was counted at least ten times. Its antigen is unidentified. TCRdb recomputed calls from the RT-PCR reads with MiXCR, one row per CDR3 protein. The sample includes about 540,000 distinct CDR3 sequences, 20% to 25% of them seen just once. This CDR3 contains 15 residues. Germline-derived CDR1 and CDR2 are LGHDT and YNNKEL (reference sequence). Between the trimmed V and J ends, which lost 0 bases and 9 bases, there was a span of 18 bases. The source of the sample is a study of response to subunit inactivated influenza vaccine. Study outcomes and limitations: The study's authors posited that every seasonal influenza vaccination enlists few new T cells.

These data also formed part of another study, on T cells expressing NK-cell markers. That paper states: Synthesis of TCR beta cDNA relied on 5'RACE template switching carrying UMIs. Among CD8+ T cells from six donors, dominant NKG2C+ clonotypes accounted for roughly 1.0-7.0%. The HCMV specificity of the expanded NKG2C+ T cell clones stayed unresolved.

Sample: CD4+ T cells sorted from PBMCs, taken about 13 days after vaccination. The chain combines TRBV3-1 with TRBJ2-7; D is possibly TRBD1 (6 bases). The clonotype was recovered from a man aged 50 to 59 who received an inactivated influenza vaccine. The chain's CDR3 is CASSQDLDSLSLQYF. The DNA for the CDR3 is TGTGCCAGCAGCCAAGATTTGGACAGTCTCTCCTTGCAGTACTTC.